This TCR beta chain was sequenced for a study of blood T cells in healthy people across ages. Findings and limits, study-wide: Fewer expanded clones and more diversity marked long-lived versus aged donors. Possibly, changes in expanded clonotypes were confounded because donor CMV status was unknown.

Individuals who donated were healthy Caucasians from Russia aged 6 to 90. With a J-beta primer mix and a sample-barcoded 5' primer, a second PCR ran 7 to 11 cycles. Sequencing recovered at least 3 million CDR3-containing paired-end reads from each sample. TCRdb recomputed calls from the 5' RACE reads with MiXCR, one row per CDR3 protein. The table shows fewer than 2 million distinct CDR3 sequences, with about two fifths occurring only once. This clonotype was detected a few times. The antigen is not known. The germline V and J ends were trimmed by 7 bases and 0 bases, with 22 bases remaining between them. Per the germline V gene, CDR1 is SGHNT and CDR2 is YENEEA. CDR3 length: 18 residues.

The V gene is TRBV11-3, the J gene TRBJ2-1; D not resolved. This receptor was identified in a human donor in good health. The sequenced sample consisted of blood. The CDR3 sequence is CASNSDGRTHHSYNEQFF. CDR3 bases: TGTGCCAGCAACTCCGATGGGCGGACCCATCACTCCTACAATGAGCAGTTCTTC. Combining the CDR3 with reference TRBV11-3 and TRBJ2-1 gives the whole variable domain EAGVVQSPRYKIIEKKQPVAFWCNPISGHNTLYWYLQNLGQGPELLIRYENEEAVDDSQLPKDRFSAERLKGVDSTLKIQPAELGDSAVYLCASNSDGRTHHSYNEQFFGPGTRLTVL.